Below are 2 T cell receptor beta chains sequenced from a single sample in a study of cytomegalovirus exposure and HLA in healthy donors. PCR used 60 Vbeta primers and 13 Jbeta primers. TCRdb keeps only in-frame clones here, not all; method: immunoSEQ multiplex PCR. The sample records around 67,000 clones, about 61% being singletons. Sequencing was carried out using PBMCs. All receptors come from a woman aged 45-59 years in good health and CMV-seronegative.

This clone was recorded only once. The gene calls are TRBV5-6 and TRBJ2-7; D perhaps matches TRBD2 (6 bases). This CDR3 contains 14 residues. Trimming took off 1 base at V and 4 bases at J, with 12 bases between the two ends. Germline V gene sequence: CDR1 SGHDT, CDR2 YYEEEE. The CDR3 here is CASSLFTSGYEQYF. CDR3 DNA: TGTGCCAGCAGCTTGTTTACCAGCGGGTACGAGCAGTACTTC.

The chain carries TRBV27 and TRBJ2-7, with TRBD1 as a possible D gene (6 bases). Trimming removed 4 bases at V and 1 base at J, with 11 bases between. CDR3 length: 14 amino acids. In germline, CDR1 is MNHEY, CDR2 SMNVEV (reference sequence). The DNA of the CDR3 is TGTGCCAGCAGTTCGCCTGGACAGTCCTACGAGCAGTACTTC. Translated, it gives CASSSPGQSYEQYF.